Listed below are T cell receptor beta chains from one sample, sequenced in a study of shared clonotypes between healthy human individuals. Sequenced by immunoSEQ multiplex PCR; TCRdb stores in-frame clones only, minus some. The data contain more than 400,000 clones, roughly 95% of them seen just once; the ten biggest clones take up under 0.065%. Sequencing used naive CD4+ T cells sorted from blood. These TCRs come from a woman in her 30s in good health. The CDR3 runs from the conserved cysteine through the conserved F or W. Fields, in order: D gene, J gene, V gene, clone size, CDR3 DNA, CDR3 protein. A D gene is named only where the DNA matches it firmly. Expanded clones get a size class; other rows say once, few or many, or leave the size out.

NA,TRBJ2-7,TRBV28,once,TGTGCCAGCAGTCCCCCCTGGGACCGAACCTACGAGCAGTACTTC,CASSPPWDRTYEQYF
NA,TRBJ1-1,TRBV29-1,few,TGCAGCGTTGACGGCCTCGGGGCTTTCTTT,CSVDGLGAFF
NA,TRBJ1-5,TRBV6-1,NA,TGTGCCAGCAGCCTTCAGGGTAATAATAGGCAGCCCCAGCATTTT,CASSLQGNNRQPQHF
TRBD1,TRBJ1-5,TRBV5-6,NA,TGTGCCAGCAGCTTGGGACAGGGCGGAGGCAATCAGCCCCAGCATTTT,CASSLGQGGGNQPQHF
TRBD1,TRBJ2-1,TRBV7-7,NA,TGTGCCAGCAGCCCCCAGACAGGGGGGTACAATGAGCAGTTCTTC,CASSPQTGGYNEQFF
NA,TRBJ2-3,TRBV20-1,NA,TGCAGTGCTAGTCCTGCAGATACGCAGTATTTT,CSASPADTQYF
TRBD2,TRBJ2-5,TRBV2,NA,TGTGCCAGCAGTTCGACTAGCGGGAGAGCAGAGACCCAGTACTTC,CASSSTSGRAETQYF
TRBD2,TRBJ2-7,TRBV25-1,once,TGTGCCAGCACCCTAGCGGGAGTTCACGAGCAGTACTTC,CASTLAGVHEQYF
TRBD1,TRBJ2-1,TRBV6-6,NA,TGTGCCAGCAGTCACCTACAGGGGGCGTCGAACAATGAGCAGTTCTTC,CASSHLQGASNNEQFF
NA,TRBJ1-5,TRBV30,NA,TGTGCCTGGACAGTTGGTGGGGGTCGCAATCAGCCCCAGCATTTT,CAWTVGGGRNQPQHF
NA,TRBJ1-2,TRBV5-1,NA,TGCGCCAGCAGCTTGGGGGTAGGGAACTATGGCTACACCTTC,CASSLGVGNYGYTF
TRBD2,TRBJ2-5,TRBV7-8,NA,TGTGCCAGCAGCCCGGGACTAGCGGGAGAAGAGACCCAGTACTTC,CASSPGLAGEETQYF
TRBD2,TRBJ2-7,TRBV7-2,NA,TGTGCCAGCAGCCCCCATGGGGTAGCGGGAGGAACGTCCTACGAGCAGTACTTC,CASSPHGVAGGTSYEQYF
NA,TRBJ2-2,TRBV4-2,NA,TGTGCCAGCAGCCAAGGAACATCGGTTGCGGGTTGGACCGGGGAGCTGTTTTTT,CASSQGTSVAGWTGELFF
NA,TRBJ2-7,TRBV14,NA,TGTGCCAGCAGCCTAAGTACCGGACGGGCGCAGTACTTC,CASSLSTGRAQYF
NA,TRBJ2-5,TRBV28,NA,TGTGCCAGCCGGGGGGAGACCCAGTACTTC,CASRGETQYF
NA,TRBJ1-5,TRBV7-9,NA,TGTGCCAGCAGTCTTTCCCGGGGTGGAACCCAGCATTTT,CASSLSRGGTQHF
TRBD1,TRBJ2-5,TRBV5-4,NA,TGTGCCAGCAGCTTACAGGGGGCCCAGGGGACCCAGTACTTC,CASSLQGAQGTQYF
TRBD2,TRBJ2-7,TRBV10-1,NA,TGCGCCAGCAGTAAGGAGCGGGGAACCTACGAGCAGTACTTC,CASSKERGTYEQYF
NA,TRBJ2-2,TRBV5-1,NA,TGCGCCAGCAGCCTTGACGGGGGCACCGGGGAGCTGTTTTTT,CASSLDGGTGELFF
NA,TRBJ2-2,TRBV15,once,TGTGCCACCAGCAGAGACGGGAGAAACACCGGGGAGCTGTTTTTT,CATSRDGRNTGELFF
NA,TRBJ1-1,TRBV6-6,NA,TGTGCCAGCAGTACCCCCCAGGGGAAAGCTTTCTTT,CASSTPQGKAFF
TRBD1,TRBJ2-5,TRBV28,NA,TGTGCCAGCAGCAGGACAGGAGGTCGGGAGACCCAGTACTTC,CASSRTGGRETQYF
NA,TRBJ1-2,TRBV5-6,NA,TGTGCCAGCAGAATTAATATGGGGCTTAACTATGGCTACACCTTC,CASRINMGLNYGYTF
NA,TRBJ2-6,TRBV27,NA,TGTGCCAGCAGGAGCCCTCCTGGGGCCAACGTCCTGACTTTC,CASRSPPGANVLTF
NA,TRBJ2-3,TRBV2,NA,TGTGCCAGCAGTGTTGAGGGATCTAGCACAGATACGCAGTATTTT,CASSVEGSSTDTQYF
TRBD2,TRBJ2-1,TRBV27,NA,TGTGCCAGCAGTTGGTCGGGACTAGCGGTATACAATGAGCAGTTCTTC,CASSWSGLAVYNEQFF
NA,TRBJ1-1,TRBV7-6,NA,TGTGCCAGCAGCCCCAGAGGGCCTGGGAACACTGAAGCTTTCTTT,CASSPRGPGNTEAFF
NA,TRBJ1-5,TRBV7-2,NA,TGTGCCAGCAGCCCTAGGAGCAATCAGCCCCAGCATTTT,CASSPRSNQPQHF
NA,TRBJ2-3,TRBV27,once,TGTGCCAGCAGCCGCTTGGGGGGGCTGGTTTTAGATACGCAGTATTTT,CASSRLGGLVLDTQYF
TRBD1,TRBJ1-5,TRBV6-5,NA,TGTGCCAGCAGCCGTCACAGGGGGTCAGATCAGCCCCAGCATTTT,CASSRHRGSDQPQHF
NA,TRBJ1-3,TRBV2,few,TGTGCCAGCACGGCGGGTTCTGGAAACACCATATATTTT,CASTAGSGNTIYF
NA,TRBJ2-5,TRBV14,NA,TGTGCCAGCAGCCAGAGTATGGAGACCCAGTACTTC,CASSQSMETQYF
NA,TRBJ2-7,TRBV29-1,NA,TGCAGCGTCCGGGACTTCAACACCTACGGGCAGTACTTC,CSVRDFNTYGQYF
NA,TRBJ1-2,TRBV6-6,NA,TGTGCCAGCAGTTACTCGGGGCCGGGGGCCGTATATGGCTACACCTTC,CASSYSGPGAVYGYTF
NA,TRBJ2-7,TRBV5-1,NA,TGCGCCAGCAGCTTCGGACACGACGAGCAGTACTTC,CASSFGHDEQYF
NA,TRBJ2-2,TRBV10-1,NA,TGCGCCAGCAGTGAGTCTAAAGGTGGAACGAGCAGCTGGGGCACCGGGGAGCTGTTTTTT,CASSESKGGTSSWGTGELFF